This T cell receptor beta chain was profiled in a study of metastatic and nonmetastatic thyroid tumors. TCRdb redid the clone calls on the PCR reads using MiXCR. Here the sample spans about 19,000 clones, around a third being singletons. All patients reached thyroid surgery having received no treatment beforehand. The CDR3 spans 14 residues. Germline V CDR1 and CDR2: SGDLS, YYNGEE. V was cut by 4 bases and J by 13 bases, with 24 bases left in between. The TCR was taken from a male donor with papillary thyroid cancer or a benign thyroid nodule (not recorded which). Some clones in this sample may be carry-over from other donors' samples. Input material: tumor tissue. The chain has TRBV9 and TRBJ2-7, with D possibly being TRBD2 (6 bases). This chain's CDR3 is CASSPGPRTRDHYF. The CDR3 region has the DNA TGTGCCAGCAGCCCGGGACCGAGGACGCGGGACCATTACTTC.